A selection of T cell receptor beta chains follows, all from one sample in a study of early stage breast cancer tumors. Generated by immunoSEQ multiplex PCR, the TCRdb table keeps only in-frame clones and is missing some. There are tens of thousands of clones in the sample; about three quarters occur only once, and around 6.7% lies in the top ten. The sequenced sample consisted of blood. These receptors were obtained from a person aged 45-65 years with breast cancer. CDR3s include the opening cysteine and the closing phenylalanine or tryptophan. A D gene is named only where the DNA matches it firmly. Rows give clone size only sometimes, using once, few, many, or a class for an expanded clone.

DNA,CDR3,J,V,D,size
TGTGCCAGCAGTTTCAGTAGTCGGGGTGGCAATCAGCCCCAGCATTTT,CASSFSSRGGNQPQHF,TRBJ1-5,TRBV28,.,.
TGTGCCAGCAGCCCTAGGGGAAATTCACCCCTCCACTTT,CASSPRGNSPLHF,TRBJ1-6,TRBV16,.,medium-sized
TGTGCCAGCAGCGGTACCGGGACAGGGGGCCCCGACTATGGCTACACCTTC,CASSGTGTGGPDYGYTF,TRBJ1-2,TRBV9,TRBD1,.
TGTGCCAGCAGCCCTGGACTAGTGCGAGAGACCCAGTACTTC,CASSPGLVRETQYF,TRBJ2-5,TRBV9,TRBD2,.
TGTGCCATCAGTGGGCCTCCATTGAGCGGTACAGATACGCAGTATTTT,CAISGPPLSGTDTQYF,TRBJ2-3,TRBV10-3,.,once
TGTGCCAGCAGCTTTGGCGGGAGGGCCGTTGAGACCCAGTACTTC,CASSFGGRAVETQYF,TRBJ2-5,TRBV11-3,TRBD2,.
TGTGCCAGCAGCGTAGATGGGACAGGGGGGACTAGCTACCAAGAGACCCAGTACTTC,CASSVDGTGGTSYQETQYF,TRBJ2-5,TRBV9,TRBD1,.
TGTGCCATCAGTCCCGAGGGCTCCCAAGAGACCCAGTACTTC,CAISPEGSQETQYF,TRBJ2-5,TRBV10-3,.,once
TGCGCCAGCAGCTTGCTACAAGTGGGACAGAACTATGGCTACACCTTC,CASSLLQVGQNYGYTF,TRBJ1-2,TRBV5-1,TRBD1,.
TGTGCCAGCAGTTTATCTGGGGCGGGAGGCTACACCTTC,CASSLSGAGGYTF,TRBJ1-2,TRBV27,.,.
TGTGCCAGCAGTTATGAGGGGAGGTTCACTGAAGCTTTCTTT,CASSYEGRFTEAFF,TRBJ1-1,TRBV27,.,.
TGCGCCAGCAGCTCTACCGGCGGCGAGCAGTACTTC,CASSSTGGEQYF,TRBJ2-7,TRBV10-2,.,.
TGTGCCAGCAGCGTCAGAGCGGGAGCGGCGAACACCGGGGAGCTGTTTTTT,CASSVRAGAANTGELFF,TRBJ2-2,TRBV7-9,TRBD2,.
TGTGCCAGCAGCTGGAACGGCCTTTCAGGGGGCCGAGAGACCCAGTACTTC,CASSWNGLSGGRETQYF,TRBJ2-5,TRBV5-4,TRBD1,.
TGTGCCAGCAGCGAAACAGGGGTGACCTACAATGAGCAGTTCTTC,CASSETGVTYNEQFF,TRBJ2-1,TRBV9,TRBD1,.
TGTGCCAGCAGCTTGGGGACTAGCGGGAGGGGGTTCACAGATACGCAGTATTTT,CASSLGTSGRGFTDTQYF,TRBJ2-3,TRBV2,TRBD2,.
TGTGCCAGCAGTGCCCCGGACAGGACTCACTATGGCTACACCTTC,CASSAPDRTHYGYTF,TRBJ1-2,TRBV6-1,TRBD1,.
TGTGCCAGCAGTGGGGACAGGGGTGGTGGCTACACCTTC,CASSGDRGGGYTF,TRBJ1-2,TRBV6-6,TRBD1,.
TGTGCCAGCAGCCCCGCGGGGAACACTGAAGCTTTCTTT,CASSPAGNTEAFF,TRBJ1-1,TRBV7-6,.,.
TGTGCCAGCAGTTACGGAGGGATTGGGGCCAACGTCCTGACTTTC,CASSYGGIGANVLTF,TRBJ2-6,TRBV6-5,.,.
TGTGCCAGCAGCTCCCCTGCGCAGGGAAGGACTGAAGCTTTCTTT,CASSSPAQGRTEAFF,TRBJ1-1,TRBV6-5,.,.
TGTGCCAGCAGCTTGGTGCTGGCGGAGAACACTGAAGCTTTCTTT,CASSLVLAENTEAFF,TRBJ1-1,TRBV5-6,.,few
TGTGCCAGTATTCGGACAGGGACGAACACCGGGGAGCTGTTTTTT,CASIRTGTNTGELFF,TRBJ2-2,TRBV19,TRBD1,.
TGTGCTAGTGGTTTGGTACTGGGGACAGACTCCTACGAGCAGTACTTC,CASGLVLGTDSYEQYF,TRBJ2-7,TRBV12-5,TRBD1,.
TGTGCCAGCGAAGAAGGGGGACGGACTGAAGCTTTCTTT,CASEEGGRTEAFF,TRBJ1-1,TRBV6-5,.,.
TGCAGCGTTGTAGTACAGGGTCCCACAGATACGCAGTATTTT,CSVVVQGPTDTQYF,TRBJ2-3,TRBV29-1,.,.
TGCGCCACCCGACAAATAAGGGGGACCGGGGAGCTGTTTTTT,CATRQIRGTGELFF,TRBJ2-2,TRBV10-2,.,few
TGTGCCAGCAGCCCCCAAGAGCGACCCAACTACCTCTATAGCAATCAGCCCCAGCATTTT,CASSPQERPNYLYSNQPQHF,TRBJ1-5,TRBV7-6,.,once
TGTGCCAGTACCCTGACAGGGACGAACTATGGCTACACCTTC,CASTLTGTNYGYTF,TRBJ1-2,TRBV19,TRBD1,.
TGTGCCAGTAGCCCCGGGAATGAGCAGTTCTTC,CASSPGNEQFF,TRBJ2-1,TRBV19,.,.
TGTGCCAGCAGAACTACAGGGGGCTACACCTTC,CASRTTGGYTF,TRBJ1-2,TRBV7-2,.,.
TGTGCCAGCAGCTTACGTTCGGAGAAGGTATACGAGCAGTACTTC,CASSLRSEKVYEQYF,TRBJ2-7,TRBV7-2,.,.
TGTGCCAGCTCAACAACAAATCAGCCCCAGCATTTT,CASSTTNQPQHF,TRBJ1-5,TRBV18,.,few
TGTGCCAGCAGCTTAACAGAAGCTAATGGCTACACCTTC,CASSLTEANGYTF,TRBJ1-2,TRBV5-4,.,.
TGTGCCAGCAGCCAAGACTTGGGCGGACAGGGGAACTTC,CASSQDLGGQGNF,TRBJ2-7,TRBV14,TRBD1,few
TGTGCCAGCAGCCAAGCCAGGGGGTCAGGTTATGGCTACACCTTC,CASSQARGSGYGYTF,TRBJ1-2,TRBV4-2,TRBD1,.
TGCAGCGTTCCGAGAGGAGGGGGCACAGATACGCAGTATTTT,CSVPRGGGTDTQYF,TRBJ2-3,TRBV29-1,.,.
TGTGCCAGCAGCCAAACCGGGACAGGGGGACGGGGCTACACCTTC,CASSQTGTGGRGYTF,TRBJ1-2,TRBV14,TRBD1,.
TGTGCCAGCATAGGCAGGTTTATCGGCGAGCAGTACTTC,CASIGRFIGEQYF,TRBJ2-7,TRBV2,.,.
TGTGCCAGCAGCTTCGGGACAGCAGTTAATGAAAAACTGTTTTTT,CASSFGTAVNEKLFF,TRBJ1-4,TRBV7-9,TRBD1,.
TGTGCCAGCAGCGGGGCAGGGGTGTCAGGGGCCAACGTCCTGACTTTC,CASSGAGVSGANVLTF,TRBJ2-6,TRBV7-6,.,.
TGTGCCAGCAGCACTTGGGCGGGGAAACGCACAGATACGCAGTATTTT,CASSTWAGKRTDTQYF,TRBJ2-3,TRBV27,.,.
TGTGCCAGCAGCTTGGATGTGCGGGAGGTGGTGACAGATACGCAGTATTTT,CASSLDVREVVTDTQYF,TRBJ2-3,TRBV5-6,TRBD2,.
TGTGCCAGCAGCCAAGGGCAGGCCCGGCCCCAGTACTTC,CASSQGQARPQYF,TRBJ2-5,TRBV14,.,.
TGTGCCAGCAGTTACCTGGGACAGAAGGGCTACACCTTC,CASSYLGQKGYTF,TRBJ1-2,TRBV6-6,TRBD1,.
TGTGCCAGCAATGGCTGGGCGGGAGGCGGGAATGAGCAGTTCTTC,CASNGWAGGGNEQFF,TRBJ2-1,TRBV11-3,TRBD2,.
TGTGCCAGCACCAGGAATCGCCGGACTCCTTATGGCTACACCTTC,CASTRNRRTPYGYTF,TRBJ1-2,TRBV6-5,.,.
TGTGCCAGCAGCTTAGAAGGCCTAGCTTACCGAGAGACCCAGTACTTC,CASSLEGLAYRETQYF,TRBJ2-5,TRBV7-8,.,.
TGCGCCAGCAGTCATCCCATCCCGGGCGGGGTCCTCTACAATGAGCAGTTCTTC,CASSHPIPGGVLYNEQFF,TRBJ2-1,TRBV23-1,.,.
TGTGCCAGCACAACCAGGGGGATGAGCACAGATACGCAGTATTTT,CASTTRGMSTDTQYF,TRBJ2-3,TRBV6-1,TRBD1,.
TGTGCCAGCAGCTTAGGGAGGGATGGCTACACCTTC,CASSLGRDGYTF,TRBJ1-2,TRBV11-2,.,.
TGTGCCAGCAGCCCAGCCAGAGGTCACTATGGCTACACCTTC,CASSPARGHYGYTF,TRBJ1-2,TRBV9,.,.
TGTGCCAGCAGCTTAGCGGGGTTCGGGATTCCCGGGGAGCTGTTTTTT,CASSLAGFGIPGELFF,TRBJ2-2,TRBV11-2,.,.
TGTGCCAGCCCGACAGGGTCAGACGTCCTGACTTTC,CASPTGSDVLTF,TRBJ2-6,TRBV7-2,TRBD1,.